Following are 23 T cell receptor beta chains from one sample sequenced in a study of blood T cell repertoires in COVID-19. Measured with immunoSEQ multiplex PCR; TCRdb has only the in-frame clones, and not every one. In the table there are around 150,000 clones, approximately 91% of which are singletons. Input material: peripheral blood. The receptor set was obtained from a man between 18 and 29 years old with acute or convalescent COVID-19.

The table lists this clone with many counts. The V call is TRBV3-1 (or the pseudogene TRBV3-2), the J call TRBJ2-2; maybe TRBD1 (5 bases). The CDR3 has 15 residues. Germline CDR1 is LGHDT and CDR2 is YNNKEL (reference sequence). V was cut by 1 base and J by 5 bases, with 11 bases left in between. This CDR3 reads CASSQAAGSTGELFF. The CDR3 coding sequence is TGTGCCAGCAGCCAAGCCGCAGGGTCAACCGGGGAGCTGTTTTTT.

The CDR3 sequence: CASSMLGDYGYTF. The CDR3 DNA follows: TGTGCCAGTAGTATGCTGGGCGACTATGGCTACACCTTC. This chain connects TRBV19 to TRBJ1-2; D ambiguous. Looked up from germline, CDR1 is LNHDA and CDR2 is SQIVND (reference sequence). There are 13 residues in the CDR3. The germline V and J ends were trimmed by 3 bases and 3 bases, with 8 bases remaining between them.

This chain uses TRBV12-3 or TRBV12-4 with TRBJ2-3; D might be TRBD2 (5 bases). The CDR3 has 13 residues. V gave up 3 bases and J gave up 2 bases, with 6 bases separating them. CDR3 amino acids: CASSFGVTDTQYF. CDR3 DNA sequence: TGTGCCAGCAGTTTCGGGGTCACAGATACGCAGTATTTT.

In DNA form, the CDR3 reads TGTGCCAGCAGCGTGACAGGGAAGGACACTGAAGCTTTCTTT. It specifies CASSVTGKDTEAFF. The chain combines TRBV6-5 with TRBJ1-1; 7 bases agree with TRBD1. Germline values: CDR1 MNHEY, CDR2 SVGAGI. With 6 bases clipped from V and 3 bases from J, the junction kept 7 bases outside the gene matches. The CDR3 is 14 amino acids.

This sequence joins TRBV27 and TRBJ2-3, with TRBD2 matching over 11 bases. CDR1 and CDR2 from the germline V gene are MNHEY and SMNVEV (reference sequence). The CDR3 has 16 residues. The V gene end was trimmed by 1 base and the J gene end by 6 bases; junction bases not matched to a gene: 6. CDR3 amino acids: CASSLYSGGAADTQYF. CDR3 sequence (DNA): TGTGCCAGCAGTTTATATAGCGGGGGGGCGGCGGATACGCAGTATTTT.

V gene TRBV27 combines with J gene TRBJ1-2; 7 bases line up with TRBD1. The CDR3 extends over 13 amino acids. Germline loops: CDR1 MNHEY, CDR2 SMNVEV (reference sequence). V was pared by 5 bases and J by 8 bases, with 8 bases of the junction left unmatched. Here the CDR3 reads CASSLDRVKGYTF. CDR3 coding DNA: TGTGCCAGCAGTCTAGACAGGGTTAAAGGCTACACCTTC.

The chain employs TRBV10-1 and TRBJ2-7, with D perhaps matching TRBD2 (5 bases). The V gene's germline CDR1 is WNHNN and CDR2 SYGVQD (reference sequence). Trimming took off 2 bases at V and 2 bases at J, with 7 bases between the two ends. This CDR3 has 13 residues. The CDR3 sequence: CASSEPGTYEQYF. The CDR3 coding sequence is TGCGCCAGCAGTGAGCCGGGGACCTACGAGCAGTACTTC.

This clone showed up just once. The chain couples TRBV5-5 to TRBJ1-4; possible D gene TRBD1, 6 bases. V lost 3 bases, J lost 3 bases, and 12 bases lay in between. Germline V gene sequence: CDR1 SGHKS, CDR2 YYEKEE (reference sequence). The CDR3 spans 15 residues. The CDR3 DNA reads TGTGCCAGCAGCTCTCAGGGGTCAGCTAATGAAAAACTGTTTTTT. This gives the protein CASSSQGSANEKLFF.

The chain couples TRBV9 to TRBJ2-1; D is unclear. Trimming took 0 bases from V and 3 from J, leaving 4 bases between them. The length of the CDR3 is 13 residues. The germline V gene encodes CDR1 SGDLS and CDR2 YYNGEE. Written as DNA, the CDR3 is TGTGCCAGCAGCGTAGGTAACTACAATGAGCAGTTCTTC. It yields the protein CASSVGNYNEQFF.

The chain combines TRBV21-1 with TRBJ1-3; TRBD1 reflects the table's D call only, with no check against the DNA. TRBV21-1 is a recognized pseudogene. This CDR3 has 15 amino acids. This CDR3 is CASSSRQGQGNTIYF. The CDR3 nucleotides are TGTGCCAGCAGCAGTAGGCAGGGACAAGGAAACACCATATATTTT.

The CDR3 nucleotides are TGTGCCAGCAGTCAGGGACTCTCTGGAAACACCATATATTTT. Translating it yields CASSQGLSGNTIYF. The rearrangement joins TRBV6-6 to TRBJ1-3; a possible D gene is TRBD1 (5 bases). Trimming pared 5 bases from V and 0 bases from J, leaving 8 bases between. CDR1 and CDR2 from the germline V gene are MNHNY and SVGAGI (reference sequence). The CDR3 length is 14 residues.

The rearrangement joins TRBV7-8 to TRBJ1-2; 9 nucleotides match TRBD1. Germline V gene sequence: CDR1 SGHVS, CDR2 FQNEAQ. This CDR3 has 14 residues. The J segment lost 6 bases and the V segment lost 8 bases, leaving 10 bases of the junction unmatched. This CDR3 is CASEPGQGRHGYTF. Written as DNA, the CDR3 is TGTGCCAGCGAACCCGGACAGGGGAGGCATGGCTACACCTTC.

The rearrangement links TRBV30 to TRBJ2-5; 9 nucleotides match TRBD1. The trim removed 2 bases at V and 5 bases at J, leaving 15 bases unmatched. CDR3 size: 17 residues. Germline loops: CDR1 GTSNPN, CDR2 SVGIG (reference sequence). The CDR3 reads CAWSKGATGGWLETQYF. In DNA form, the CDR3 reads TGTGCCTGGAGTAAAGGGGCCACAGGGGGCTGGTTGGAGACCCAGTACTTC. Supplemented by reference TRBV30 and TRBJ2-5, the full variable domain reads SQTIHQWPATLVQPVGSPLSLECTVEGTSNPNLYWYRQAAGRGLQLLFYSVGIGQISSEVPQNLSASRPQDRQFILSSKKLLLSDSGFYLCAWSKGATGGWLETQYFGPGTRLLVL.

The chain links TRBV19 to TRBJ2-1; D perhaps matches TRBD2 (6 bases). This CDR3 contains 15 residues. CDR1 is LNHDA, CDR2 SQIVND, per germline (reference sequence). The V gene lost 7 bases and the J gene lost 5 bases, with 18 bases spanning the gap. This CDR3 is CASNSGLATNNEQFF. CDR3 nucleotide sequence: TGTGCCAGTAACTCTGGCCTAGCGACAAACAATGAGCAGTTCTTC.

This clone was seen only once. This chain links TRBV15 with TRBJ2-7; 7 nucleotides agree with TRBD1. Germline V gives CDR1 LNHNV, CDR2 YYDKDF (reference sequence). CDR3 length: 14 residues. Germline trimming cut 0 bases from V and 3 bases from J; bases unmatched to any gene: 2. The CDR3 sequence: CATSRDGTDYEQYF. The CDR3 coding sequence is TGTGCCACCAGCAGAGATGGGACAGACTACGAGCAGTACTTC.

V is TRBV18 and J is TRBJ1-6; D may be TRBD1 (5 bases). The CDR3 spans 13 residues. Germline values: CDR1 KGHSH, CDR2 LQKENI. V was clipped by 4 bases and J by 10 bases, with 11 bases between them. CDR3 sequence (DNA): TGTGCCAGCTCACAGGGGTTCGGGTCACCCCTCCACTTT. It is translated as CASSQGFGSPLHF.

This clone is a singleton in its sample. The V gene is TRBV7-2, the J gene TRBJ1-6; D ambiguous. Germline V gene lookup returns CDR1 SGHTA and CDR2 FQGNSA. This CDR3 region has 14 residues. Trimming took 3 bases from V and 6 from J, leaving 9 bases between them. CDR3 bases: TGTGCCAGCAGCTTTGTGGGCCTTAATTCACCCCTCCACTTT. This sequence encodes CASSFVGLNSPLHF.

The chain recombines TRBV7-7 with TRBJ2-7; 9 nucleotides match TRBD1. The germline V gene encodes CDR1 SSHAT and CDR2 FNYEAQ (reference sequence). Trimming took 3 bases from V and 1 from J; bases not matched to a gene: 7. CDR3 length: 16 amino acids. This CDR3 is CASSFRTGTGSYEQYF. The CDR3 DNA is TGTGCCAGCAGCTTCAGGACCGGGACAGGGTCCTACGAGCAGTACTTC.

This sequence joins TRBV19 and TRBJ1-5; D uncertain. V gave up 5 bases and J gave up 3 bases, with 14 bases separating them. Germline CDR1 LNHDA, CDR2 SQIVND (reference sequence). The CDR3 has 15 residues. In DNA form, the CDR3 reads TGTGCCAGTAGTCCCCGCGAGGGCTCCAATCAGCCCCAGCATTTT. Its translation: CASSPREGSNQPQHF.

This chain joins TRBV3-1 (or the pseudogene TRBV3-2) and TRBJ1-2; D ambiguous. From germline, CDR1 is LGHDT and CDR2 YNNKEL (reference sequence). CDR3 length: 15 residues. V lost 4 bases to trimming and J lost 4 bases, with 16 bases between them. The CDR3 protein is CASSPKVQVSYGYTF. The DNA of the CDR3 is TGTGCCAGCAGCCCTAAGGTGCAGGTTAGCTATGGCTACACCTTC.

DNA for the CDR3: TGTGCCAGTAGTATAGGGACATCAGCCCAGCCCCAGCATTTT. Protein sequence: CASSIGTSAQPQHF. The chain joins TRBV19 to TRBJ1-5, with D possibly matching TRBD1 (5 bases). CDR1 is LNHDA, CDR2 SQIVND, per germline (reference sequence). This CDR3 has 14 amino acids. Trimming stripped 1 base from V and 7 bases from J, with 11 bases between.

The J gene is TRBJ2-3, the V gene TRBV5-1; 7 bases are shared with TRBD1. Germline trimming cut 3 bases from V and 3 bases from J; bases unmatched to any gene: 13. Germline CDR1 reads SGHRS; CDR2 reads YFSETQ. The CDR3 length is 17 residues. The CDR3 protein is CASSSTLQGLGTDTQYF. CDR3 in DNA: TGCGCCAGCAGCTCGACCTTACAGGGGCTCGGTACAGATACGCAGTATTTT.

The chain uses TRBV3-1 (or the pseudogene TRBV3-2) and TRBJ2-5; 8 bases align to TRBD2. The ends lost 3 bases at V and 7 bases at J; junction bases unmatched: 10. Germline V CDR1 and CDR2: LGHDT, YNNKEL (reference sequence). The CDR3 sequence is 15 residues long. Here the CDR3 reads CASSHSLAVPTTQYF. CDR3 DNA: TGTGCCAGCAGCCACTCACTAGCGGTTCCTACGACCCAGTACTTC.